This is a list of T cell receptor beta chains from one sample in a study of PD-L1 blockade in urothelial cancer. Data came from immunoSEQ multiplex PCR; TCRdb stores just in-frame clones and leaves some out. The sample includes over a thousand clones, around two fifths of them seen just once. Sequences were derived from tumor tissue, sampled before atezolizumab (anti-PD-L1) treatment. The receptors derive from a man aged 60 to 75 with urothelial cancer. Each CDR3 is given with its conserved first and last residue. A D gene is named only where the DNA matches it firmly. Clone size is shown for a subset of rows, as once, few, many or a class of expanded clone.

j_gene,d_gene,v_gene,abundance,CDR3aa,CDR3nt
TRBJ2-7,TRBD2,TRBV7-6,few,CASSFTLAGAFYEQYF,TGTGCCAGCAGCTTTACACTAGCGGGAGCTTTCTACGAGCAGTACTTC
TRBJ1-2,.,TRBV7-2,.,CASGRGAYYGYTF,TGTGCCAGCGGCCGGGGGGCCTACTATGGCTACACCTTC
TRBJ2-6,.,TRBV6-8,few,CASRPGLSTDAGANVLTF,TGTGCCAGCAGACCAGGGTTGTCCACAGATGCTGGGGCCAACGTCCTGACTTTC
TRBJ2-3,TRBD2,TRBV30,.,CAWTTGGPTDTQYF,TGTGCCTGGACGACGGGAGGGCCAACAGATACGCAGTATTTT
TRBJ1-1,.,TRBV19,few,CASSTLGANTEAFF,TGTGCCAGTAGTACCCTGGGAGCGAACACTGAAGCTTTCTTT
TRBJ1-3,TRBD1,TRBV18,.,CASSRQGLPGNTIYF,TGTGCCAGCTCACGACAGGGTCTCCCTGGAAACACCATATATTTT
TRBJ1-4,.,TRBV12-2,few,CASSDGTGANEKLFF,TGTGCCAGTTCGGACGGGACTGGAGCTAATGAAAAACTGTTTTTT
TRBJ2-5,.,TRBV19,large,CASGPPPTQYF,TGTGCCAGTGGACCCCCACCGACCCAGTACTTC
TRBJ2-3,TRBD1,TRBV6-8,.,CASADRGQTDTQYF,TGTGCCAGTGCTGACAGGGGGCAAACAGATACGCAGTATTTT
TRBJ2-7,TRBD1,TRBV6-8,.,CASSKSGTGVYEQYF,TGTGCCAGCAGTAAATCCGGGACAGGGGTCTACGAGCAGTACTTC
TRBJ1-1,TRBD1,TRBV6-8,.,CAITQGTGNTEAFF,TGTGCCATCACCCAAGGGACAGGGAACACTGAAGCTTTCTTT
TRBJ2-3,.,TRBV1,.,CASSLSGIRTDTQYF,TGCGCCAGCAGCCTTAGCGGGATCAGGACAGATACGCAGTATTTT
TRBJ1-6,.,TRBV14,.,CASSHHNSPLHF,TGTGCCAGCAGCCATCATAATTCACCCCTCCACTTT
TRBJ2-2,TRBD2,TRBV4-1,few,CASSRGGSNTGELFF,TGCGCCAGCAGCCGGGGCGGGAGTAACACCGGGGAGCTGTTTTTT
TRBJ1-1,.,TRBV29-1,.,CSAGDPRSRNTEAFF,TGCAGCGCCGGGGACCCCAGGAGCCGGAACACTGAAGCTTTCTTT
TRBJ2-3,TRBD2,TRBV6-1,few,CASSEGFSGSGTDTQYF,TGTGCCAGCAGTGAAGGTTTCAGCGGGAGTGGCACAGATACGCAGTATTTT
TRBJ1-4,TRBD1,TRBV5-1,.,CASSPADRGLGGLFF,TGCGCCAGCAGCCCCGCGGACAGGGGGCTTGGGGGACTGTTTTTT
TRBJ1-1,.,TRBV19,.,CASHSGGLAVTEAFF,TGTGCCAGCCATTCGGGTGGGCTTGCGGTTACTGAAGCTTTCTTT
TRBJ1-1,TRBD1,TRBV6-8,few,CASSDFGQGAGEAFF,TGTGCCAGCAGTGATTTTGGACAGGGGGCAGGTGAAGCTTTCTTT
TRBJ1-4,TRBD1,TRBV6-8,large,CASNRDRDEKLFF,TGTGCCAGCAACCGGGACAGGGATGAAAAACTGTTTTTT
TRBJ1-6,.,TRBV11-3,medium-sized,CASSSTQRSSYNSPLHF,TGTGCCAGCAGCTCCACCCAGCGGAGCTCCTATAATTCACCCCTCCACTTT
TRBJ1-3,.,TRBV6-8,few,CASSYSGGAGNTIYF,TGTGCCAGCAGTTACTCGGGGGGTGCGGGAAACACCATATATTTT
TRBJ1-1,.,TRBV30,.,CAWRPGRNTEAFF,TGTGCCTGGAGACCCGGACGGAACACTGAAGCTTTCTTT
TRBJ2-3,TRBD2,TRBV4-1,.,CASSQGPGGGAADTQYF,TGCGCCAGCAGCCAGGGACCTGGCGGGGGGGCCGCAGATACGCAGTATTTT
TRBJ2-3,TRBD2,TRBV18,.,CASSPGTSGSTDTQYF,TGTGCCAGCTCACCAGGGACTAGCGGGAGCACAGATACGCAGTATTTT
TRBJ1-4,.,TRBV19,.,CASSMAAGAREKLFF,TGTGCCAGTAGTATGGCGGCCGGGGCGCGAGAAAAACTGTTTTTT
TRBJ2-7,.,TRBV19,.,CASSFSGGDYEQYF,TGTGCCAGTAGTTTTTCGGGCGGAGACTACGAGCAGTACTTC
TRBJ1-1,.,TRBV19,.,CASSAMGSTEAFF,TGTGCCAGTAGTGCAATGGGGAGCACTGAAGCTTTCTTT
TRBJ2-7,.,TRBV11-3,few,CASRARRETYEQYF,TGTGCCAGCAGAGCCCGCCGGGAAACCTACGAGCAGTACTTC
TRBJ1-5,TRBD1,TRBV11-3,medium-sized,CASSPGGSTRTQHF,TGTGCCAGCAGCCCAGGGGGCAGCACTAGGACCCAGCATTTT
TRBJ1-2,TRBD1,TRBV19,.,CASSRQGLLVYTF,TGTGCCAGTAGTAGACAGGGTTTGCTTGTCTACACCTTC
TRBJ1-1,.,TRBV11-3,medium-sized,CASSSRGGNTEAFF,TGTGCCAGCAGCTCAAGGGGCGGGAACACTGAAGCTTTCTTT
TRBJ1-2,.,TRBV6-8,.,CASSYSTLAYGYTF,TGTGCCAGCAGTTACTCCACCCTGGCCTATGGCTACACCTTC
TRBJ2-2,.,TRBV30,.,CAWLVRSLNTGELFF,TGTGCCTGGCTCGTTCGGAGCTTGAACACCGGGGAGCTGTTTTTT
TRBJ2-5,.,TRBV18,.,CASSPTRDGTQYF,TGTGCCAGCTCACCAACAAGGGACGGGACCCAGTACTTC
TRBJ1-1,TRBD1,TRBV6-8,.,CASRPRTGSVEAFF,TGTGCCAGCAGACCTAGGACAGGGAGCGTTGAAGCTTTCTTT
TRBJ1-4,.,TRBV19,.,CASSISLGGATNEKLFF,TGTGCCAGTAGTATCTCCCTCGGGGGCGCAACTAATGAAAAACTGTTTTTT